The rows below give T cell receptor beta chains drawn from one sample of a study of blood T cells in healthy people across ages. Each CDR3 protein is one row after TCRdb ran MiXCR on the 5' RACE reads. The sample contains more than 700,000 distinct CDR3 sequences, about 48% of which appear only once. The specimen sequenced was blood. These receptors came from an elderly man in good health. Each CDR3 is given with its conserved first and last residue. A D gene is named only where the DNA matches it firmly. Where a row states a size, it is once, few, many or the class of an expanded clone; other rows omit it.

>TRBV5-1|-|TRBJ2-2|-
TGCGCCAGCAGCCCGCCCTCAGTCAGCGGGGAGCTGTTTTTT
CASSPPSVSGELFF
>TRBV10-2|-|TRBJ2-3|TRBD2
TGCGCCAGCTCCCCGACGGGAGGGCCACACAGATACGCGTATTTT
CASSPTGGPHRYAYF
>TRBV6-1|-|TRBJ2-6|TRBD1
TGTGCCAGCAGGAGGACAGGGGTCTACTCTGGGGCCAACGTCCTGACTTTC
CASRRTGVYSGANVLTF
>TRBV12-3/TRBV12-4|-|TRBJ2-7|-
TGTGCCAGCAGTTTAGGGTTCTACAATGAGCAGTACTTC
CASSLGFYNEQYF
>TRBV11-2|few|TRBJ2-3|TRBD2
TGTGCCAGCAGCTCCCGAGCGGGAGGGAGGGGATACGCGTATTTT
CASSSRAGGRGYAYF
>TRBV28|-|TRBJ2-5|-
TGTGCCAGCAGCCCGCCGGGACCCCAAAGGTGGCGAGAGACCCAGTACTTC
CASSPPGPQRWRETQYF
>TRBV27|few|TRBJ2-7|-
TGTGCCAGCAGCGGGGCGGTGAGATCCTACGAGCAGTACTTC
CASSGAVRSYEQYF
>TRBV18|-|TRBJ2-5|-
TGTGCCAGCTCACTGAAAACCCAAGAGACCCAGTACTTC
CASSLKTQETQYF
>TRBV28|-|TRBJ1-5|-
TGTGCCAGCCACCAGGCCAATCAGCCCCAGCATTTT
CASHQANQPQHF
>TRBV20-1|-|TRBJ2-7|-
TGCAGTGCTAGTCGAGACTACGAGCAGTACTTC
CSASRDYEQYF
>TRBV5-1|-|TRBJ2-7|-
TGCGCCAGCAGCTCGGGGGGCCTCTCCTACAATGAGCAGTACTTC
CASSSGGLSYNEQYF
>TRBV24-1|-|TRBJ1-5|-
TGTGCCACCAGTGATTTTGGCAGGGAGCAGCCCCAGCATTTT
CATSDFGREQPQHF
>TRBV29-1|-|TRBJ1-2|TRBD1
TGCAGCGTTGGGGCCGGGACAGGGAGTACCAACTATGGCTACACCTTC
CSVGAGTGSTNYGYTF
>TRBV5-1|few|TRBJ2-3|-
TGCGCCAGCAGCTACCGACAGCTCGAGGGGGGAGCTACGCAGTATTTT
CASSYRQLEGGATQYF
>TRBV2|-|TRBJ1-1|-
TGTGCCACCATCGAGGGAGGGAAACGGGACACTGAAGCTTTCTTT
CATIEGGKRDTEAFF
>TRBV18|-|TRBJ2-3|-
TGTGCCAGCTCATGGGGTACCACAGATACGCAGTATTTT
CASSWGTTDTQYF
>TRBV6-2/TRBV6-3|-|TRBJ1-1|-
TGTGCCAGCCAAAGGGCCCAGTGGGGGACTGAAGCTTTCTTT
CASQRAQWGTEAFF
>TRBV6-2/TRBV6-3|-|TRBJ1-6|TRBD1
TGTGCCGGCAGTTACGCGGGACAGGGGGCCTCTTCACCCCTCCACTTT
CAGSYAGQGASSPLHF
>TRBV14|-|TRBJ2-5|-
TGTGCCAGCAGCCGCGGGCCCCCAGGGACCCAGTACTTC
CASSRGPPGTQYF
>TRBV7-9|-|TRBJ1-2|-
TGTGCCAGCAGCACGCCAGGGGACGGCTATGGCTACACCTTC
CASSTPGDGYGYTF
>TRBV6-4|-|TRBJ2-7|-
TGTGCCAGACCCCATAGGTCCGCAGGAGACTACGAGCAGTACTTC
CARPHRSAGDYEQYF
>TRBV6-6|-|TRBJ2-7|-
TGTGCCAGCAGTTATCGCGGCCAGACCTACGAGCAGTACTTC
CASSYRGQTYEQYF
>TRBV12-3/TRBV12-4|many|TRBJ2-1|TRBD2
TGTGCCAGCAGACCCGGGACGTCGGTACTAGCGGGAGGGGGGGAGCAGTTCTTC
CASRPGTSVLAGGGEQFF
>TRBV6-6|-|TRBJ2-1|TRBD2
TGTGCCAGCAGGGGCAGCGGGGGCATGGGGAATGAGCAGTTCTTC
CASRGSGGMGNEQFF
>TRBV12-3/TRBV12-4|-|TRBJ2-7|TRBD2
TGTGCCAGCAAGCCCGGGCCGGGGAGCGGGGCCTACAATGAGCAGTACTTC
CASKPGPGSGAYNEQYF
>TRBV20-1|-|TRBJ2-1|TRBD2
TGCAGTGCCCAGGCGACTAGCGGGTTTTACAATGAGCAGTTCTTC
CSAQATSGFYNEQFF
>TRBV28|-|TRBJ2-7|-
TGTGCCAGCAACATGCCGGGCTATAGCAACGGCTACGAGCAGTACTTC
CASNMPGYSNGYEQYF
>TRBV12-3/TRBV12-4|-|TRBJ1-1|-
TGTGCCAGCACCCGGGGGGAATCCGGGAACACTGAAGCTTTCTTT
CASTRGESGNTEAFF
>TRBV18|-|TRBJ2-1|TRBD1
TGTGCCAGCTCACCGCAGACAGGGGCTTACAATGAGCAGTTCTTC
CASSPQTGAYNEQFF
>TRBV20-1|few|TRBJ2-7|TRBD2
TGCAGTGCTAGAGATCGGCGGGAGAACTACGAGCAGTACTTC
CSARDRRENYEQYF
>TRBV4-2|-|TRBJ2-1|-
TGTGCCAGCAGCCAAGATCGTCTAGCGAGCTCCTACAATGAGCAGTTCTTC
CASSQDRLASSYNEQFF
>TRBV24-1|-|TRBJ2-1|TRBD2
TGTGCCACCAGTGATCTCCCCCTCCTAGCGGGAGGGCCCCATGAGCAGTTCTTC
CATSDLPLLAGGPHEQFF
>TRBV9|few|TRBJ1-2|-
TGTGCCAGCAGCGTAGGTCCGGGAGGGCATGGCTACACCTTC
CASSVGPGGHGYTF
>TRBV10-3|-|TRBJ2-7|TRBD1
TGTGCCGCCTCAGGGGGCCGGTACGAGCAGTACTTC
CAASGGRYEQYF
>TRBV20-1|few|TRBJ1-1|-
TGCAGTGCTAAAGGACCCGGGGAAGCTTTCTTT
CSAKGPGEAFF
>TRBV9|-|TRBJ2-6|TRBD2
TGTGCCAGCAGCGTAGAAGGACTAGCGGGAAGGGGCTCTGGGGCCAACGTCCTGACTTTC
CASSVEGLAGRGSGANVLTF
>TRBV3-1|few|TRBJ2-1|-
TGTGCCAGCAGCCTCGGTACGGGACGCGGCGATGAGCAGTTCTTC
CASSLGTGRGDEQFF
>TRBV6-2/TRBV6-3|-|TRBJ2-7|TRBD1
TGTGCCAGCAGTTACGGGACAGGGATCACCTACGAGCAGTACTTC
CASSYGTGITYEQYF
>TRBV7-2|-|TRBJ2-7|-
TGTGCCAGCAGCATCCAACCGACCATCCTCCACGAGCAGTACTTC
CASSIQPTILHEQYF
>TRBV29-1|-|TRBJ2-1|-
TGCAGCGTTGCTTTACGGAGCTCCTACAATGAGCAGTTCTTC
CSVALRSSYNEQFF
>TRBV6-6|few|TRBJ2-1|-
TGTGCCTCCCAGGGTCTAAGCTCCTACAATGAGCAGTTCTTC
CASQGLSSYNEQFF
>TRBV12-3/TRBV12-4|-|TRBJ2-1|-
TGTGCCAGCAGTTCCGGGACCCAAGAAGGGCTGGATGGGCAGTTCTTC
CASSSGTQEGLDGQFF
>TRBV7-9|-|TRBJ2-7|-
TGTGCCAGCAGCCTGGACCTCGAGCAGTACTTC
CASSLDLEQYF
>TRBV7-9|-|TRBJ2-7|-
TGTGCCAGCAGCTTAGCGCTGGGTAGCGACTCCTACGAGCAGTACTTC
CASSLALGSDSYEQYF
>TRBV28|-|TRBJ2-3|-
TGTGCCAGCAGCAGTCCGTCAGATACGCAGTATTTT
CASSSPSDTQYF